This T cell receptor beta chain is drawn from a study of blood T cell repertoires in COVID-19 (TCRdb year 2020). General notes on the study: Samples from collaborators originated in the United States, Italy and Spain and spanned both the acute and convalescent phases of COVID-19. Nearly every sample came with metadata listing a de-identified subject ID, COVID-19 status, age in years and sex. Samples were obtained from the ongoing ImmuneRACE study (first 160 participants) and from 1,000 to 1,500 subjects provided by 6 global collaborators. Where available, HLA class I and class II types were obtained from metadata supplied by the sample provider rather than from assay-based typing. Deeply sampled blood TCRbeta repertoires from subjects exposed to, actively infected with, or recovered from COVID-19 were included in the dataset. The prospective study material was composed of cDNA or gDNA derived from T cells, B-cell-depleted T cells, or PBMCs. The repertoires were released in a freely available public database meant as a resource for research on the immune response to SARS-CoV-2. The paper as a whole reports these results and caveats: The quantity of clinical and demographic metadata differed by source and by participant and was supplied without curation.

Participants in the prospective study were aged 18 to 89 years, lived in over 20 United States geographic areas, and enrolled through a virtual design. Cohort assignment in the prospective study relied on participant-reported clinical history from a screening survey and a study questionnaire. Exposed participants had been in contact, within 2 weeks of entering the study, with a person who had a PCR-confirmed or clinician-diagnosed case of COVID-19. In the prospective study, mobile phlebotomists collected whole blood, serum and a nasopharyngeal or oropharyngeal swab from each participant. Additional blood draws and questionnaires over an approximately two-month period could optionally be provided by prospective study participants. Prospective study blood samples were shipped either frozen or at room temperature before DNA extraction. On this clone itself: Its antigen is not yet known. No clone much larger than this one lies a single base away; base qualities are absent.

The immunoSEQ Assay, a bias-controlled multiplex PCR, was used to amplify TCRbeta CDR3 regions from genomic DNA. Regarding the original processing steps: Nucleated cell counts per sample were estimated from amplification of reference gene primers within the assay. To quantify the absolute abundance of each unique TCRbeta CDR3 rearrangement, sequence reads were collapsed and filtered. For each sample, productive Simpson clonality was calculated as the square root of Simpson's diversity index over productive rearrangements. The immuneACCESS repertoire file appears here via TCRdb, limited to in-frame rearrangements. These files lack a portion of the clones; in checked studies, under half of the deficit traces to unresolved V genes, and the cause of the others is not known. V and J calls and clone size are as listed in that table; D and trimming were resolved from the DNA. The sample table shows 150,000 or so clones, and about 85% are seen once. Clones ranked in the top ten supply 3.5% to 4.5% of the sample.

The germline V gene (reference sequence) provides CDR1 SGHKS and CDR2 YYEKEE. Inclusive of the bounding cysteine and phenylalanine, the CDR3 is 14 residues long. Left in the record is the CDR3 DNA by itself, 42 bases read in frame from the first base. Relative to germline, V is 5 bases shorter and J is 0 bases shorter, with 11 bases between their ends. Input material: PBMCs or T cells enriched from blood (not recorded which). The receptor was derived from a woman aged 35 to 49 who had been exposed to COVID-19. The chain employs TRBV5-5 and TRBJ1-2; the D gene remains uncertain. The CDR3 region reads CASSLESANYGYTF. The DNA sequence reads TGTGCCAGCAGTCTGGAGTCAGCTAACTATGGCTACACCTTC.